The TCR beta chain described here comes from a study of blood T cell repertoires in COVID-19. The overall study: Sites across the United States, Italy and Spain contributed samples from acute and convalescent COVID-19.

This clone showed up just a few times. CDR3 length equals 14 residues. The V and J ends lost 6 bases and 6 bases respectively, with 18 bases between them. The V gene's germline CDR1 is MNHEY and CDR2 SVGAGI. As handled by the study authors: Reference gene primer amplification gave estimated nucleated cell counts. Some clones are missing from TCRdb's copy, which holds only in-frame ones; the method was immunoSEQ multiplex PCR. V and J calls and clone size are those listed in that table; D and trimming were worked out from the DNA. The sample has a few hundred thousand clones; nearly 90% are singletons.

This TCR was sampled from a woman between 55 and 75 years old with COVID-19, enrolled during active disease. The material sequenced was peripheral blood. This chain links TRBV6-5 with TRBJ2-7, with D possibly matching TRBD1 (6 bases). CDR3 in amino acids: CASRTLGRGVEQYF. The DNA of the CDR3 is TGTGCCAGCAGGACCCTTGGCAGGGGAGTCGAGCAGTACTTC.